The following is a TCR beta chain sequence with its context. Its antigen is currently unknown. These data come from a study of shared clonotypes between healthy human individuals. Looking at the study overall: Each donor's CD8 memory used one plate, CD8 naive two, each CD4 subset three. Whole-study results and caveats: Shared clonotypes across all four donors exceeded non-shared ones in generation probability.

In germline, CDR1 is MNHEY, CDR2 SVGAGI. CDR3 length: 13 amino acids. V trimming: 6 bases; J trimming: 3 bases; junction bases outside the gene matches: 5. Each replicate PCR on the sorted subsets used around 200 ng DNA (roughly 32,000 T cell genomes). Produced via immunoSEQ multiplex PCR; TCRdb's table is partial and in-frame only. The sample contains some 2,100,000 clones, approximately 96% of which appear only once. This TCR derives from a man aged 18 to 29 in good health. Source material: naive CD4+ T cells sorted from blood. The subset was: CD45RA+ positively selected. The chain employs TRBV6-5 and TRBJ2-7, with 7 bases fitting TRBD1. DNA for the CDR3: TGTGCCAGCAGGGAACAGGGGATCTACGAGCAGTACTTC. Protein: CASREQGIYEQYF.